The 28 T cell receptor beta chains presented below share a single source sample, sequenced in a study of identical twins. TCRdb reprocessed the 5' RACE reads via MiXCR and lists one record per CDR3 protein. The data hold 350,000 to 500,000 distinct CDR3 sequences, with around 18% observed a single time. The sequenced sample was naive T cells sorted from blood. The receptors come from a man between 50 and 59 years old in good health.

The chain combines TRBV12-3 or TRBV12-4 with TRBJ2-1; 8 bases agree with TRBD2. This CDR3 spans 15 amino acids. J was trimmed by 5 bases and V by 6 bases; bases with no gene match: 9. The CDR3 loop reads CASRTASGQDNEQFF. The CDR3 DNA follows: TGTGCCAGCAGAACGGCTAGCGGGCAAGACAATGAGCAGTTCTTC.

The gene calls are TRBV6-1 and TRBJ1-2; 7 bases map to TRBD1. Germline CDR1 is MNHNS and CDR2 is SASEGT. The CDR3 loop spans 14 amino acids. Germline trimming cut 5 bases from V and 5 bases from J; bases unmatched to any gene: 8. As DNA, the CDR3 is TGTGCCAGCAGTCCGGACAGGTTCACTTATGGCTACACCTTC. Amino acid sequence: CASSPDRFTYGYTF.

This clonotype was counted many times. This chain uses TRBV7-9 with TRBJ2-5, with D perhaps given as TRBD1 or TRBD2 (6 bases each). The V end lost 1 base, the J end lost 5 bases, and 11 bases lay between the germline ends. The germline V gene has CDR1 SEHNR and CDR2 FQNEAQ (reference sequence). CDR3 length equals 14 residues. CDR3 loop: CASSLVGGSETQYF. The CDR3 coding sequence is TGTGCCAGCAGCTTAGTCGGGGGCTCGGAGACCCAGTACTTC. Complete variable domain (other parts from reference TRBV7-9 and TRBJ2-5): DTGVSQNPRHKITKRGQNVTFRCDPISEHNRLYWYRQTLGQGPEFLTYFQNEAQLEKSRLLSDRFSAERPKGSFSTLEIQRTEQGDSAMYLCASSLVGGSETQYFGPGTRLLVL.

V and J are TRBV6-2 or TRBV6-3 and TRBJ1-1; TRBD1 matches at 7 bases. This CDR3 has 15 amino acids. The ends lost 7 bases at V and 1 base at J; junction bases unmatched: 9. Germline CDR1 MNHEY, CDR2 SVGEGT. CDR3 sequence (DNA): TGTGCCAGCAACGACAGGGCAGGGGCGAACACTGAAGCTTTCTTT. Encoded protein: CASNDRAGANTEAFF.

This clonotype was detected many times. The J gene is TRBJ2-5, the V gene TRBV4-3, with D perhaps TRBD2 (6 bases). The germline V gene has CDR1 LGHNA and CDR2 YSLEER. This CDR3 has 15 residues. Trimming took 0 bases from V and 7 from J, leaving 15 bases between them. DNA of the CDR3: TGCGCCAGCAGCCAAGAGAGCGGCGGGGCCTGGACCCAGTACTTC. Translated: CASSQESGGAWTQYF.

This clonotype was seen more than once but under ten times. V is TRBV27 and J is TRBJ1-3; D ambiguous. V gave up 2 bases and J gave up 0 bases, with 8 bases separating them. CDR1 and CDR2 from the germline V gene are MNHEY and SMNVEV (reference sequence). This CDR3 contains 15 residues. The CDR3 region is CASSLIQPSGNTIYF. The CDR3 DNA sequence: TGTGCCAGCAGTTTAATCCAGCCCTCTGGAAACACCATATATTTT.

The V call is TRBV20-1, the J call TRBJ2-7; a possible D gene is TRBD2 (6 bases). Trimming shortened V by 6 bases and J by 3 bases, and 12 bases separated the two germline ends. CDR3 length equals 12 residues. CDR1 is DFQATT and CDR2 is SNEGSKA in the germline V gene (reference sequence). The CDR3 bases are TGCAGTGCCGGGACTCTGTACTACGAGCAGTACTTC. It yields the protein CSAGTLYYEQYF.

V gene TRBV9 combines with J gene TRBJ2-7; D is possibly TRBD1 (6 bases). V was trimmed by 3 bases and J by 1 base, leaving 14 bases between them. Germline CDR1 and CDR2: SGDLS and YYNGEE. This CDR3 comprises 15 residues. The CDR3 is CASSARWGRSYEQYF. Here the CDR3 DNA reads TGTGCCAGCAGCGCGCGTTGGGGGCGTTCCTACGAGCAGTACTTC.

This clonotype was counted a few times. The chain is built from TRBV7-9 and TRBJ2-1; D unresolved. The germline CDR1 and CDR2 sequences are SEHNR and FQNEAQ (reference sequence). The CDR3 is made up of 14 amino acids. V dropped 2 bases and J dropped 5 bases, with 10 bases sitting between them. This CDR3 is CASSLFTKDNEQFF. The CDR3 region has the DNA TGTGCCAGCAGCTTATTTACTAAAGACAATGAGCAGTTCTTC.

J is TRBJ1-3 and V is TRBV9, with 7 bases identical to TRBD1. CDR1 is SGDLS, CDR2 YYNGEE, per germline. CDR3 length: 17 residues. The V segment lost 3 bases and the J segment 4 bases; nucleotides outside the gene matches: 13. CDR3 nucleotide sequence: TGTGCCAGCAGCGCGTCTCTAGGGGGCGCCACGGGAAACACCATATATTTT. Residues: CASSASLGGATGNTIYF.

The chain recombines TRBV5-6 with TRBJ2-5; 9 bases line up with TRBD2. CDR1 is SGHDT, CDR2 YYEEEE, per germline. The CDR3 sequence is 15 residues long. After removal of 3 bases from V and 5 bases from J, the junction contained 8 bases not matched to a gene. The CDR3 region is CASSYLSGGGETQYF. As DNA, the CDR3 is TGTGCCAGCAGCTATCTTAGCGGGGGAGGTGAGACCCAGTACTTC.

This clonotype has ten or more counts. The chain combines TRBV25-1 with TRBJ2-1; 9 bases line up with TRBD2. Germline V gene data show CDR1 as MGHDK and CDR2 as SYGVNS. The CDR3 is 16 residues long. Germline trimming cut 2 bases from V and 5 bases from J; bases unmatched to any gene: 7. CDR3 DNA sequence: TGTGCCAGCAGTGAAGTCGGCGGGAGGGTTAACAATGAGCAGTTCTTC. It translates to CASSEVGGRVNNEQFF.

This clonotype was seen more than once but under ten times. V is TRBV12-3 or TRBV12-4 and J is TRBJ1-3; D uncertain. Trimming removed 1 base from V and 0 bases from J, with 7 bases in between. The CDR3 contains 15 residues. This chain's CDR3 is CASSLGLSSGNTIYF. In nucleotides, the CDR3 is TGTGCCAGCAGTTTAGGGCTCAGCTCTGGAAACACCATATATTTT.

This clonotype was detected only a few times. The J gene is TRBJ2-1, the V gene TRBV20-1; TRBD2 aligns across 10 bases. V was clipped by 1 base and J by 5 bases; unmatched bases: 14. CDR3 size: 18 residues. The germline CDR1 and CDR2 sequences are DFQATT and SNEGSKA (reference sequence). CDR3 region: CSARVGSGRLLPHNEQFF. The CDR3, as DNA: TGCAGTGCTAGAGTGGGTAGCGGGAGGCTTCTCCCCCACAATGAGCAGTTCTTC.

At least ten counts were recorded for this clonotype. The CDR3 region is CASSLAGNQETQYF. CDR3 DNA: TGTGCCAGCAGCTTGGCCGGGAACCAAGAGACCCAGTACTTC. The chain couples TRBV5-6 to TRBJ2-5; tentative D call: TRBD2 (5 bases). The CDR3 length is 14 residues. Germline lookup yields CDR1 SGHDT and CDR2 YYEEEE. V was cut by 0 bases and J by 0 bases, with 6 bases left in between.

The V call is TRBV30, the J call TRBJ2-7; 12 positions agree with TRBD1. V lost 5 bases to trimming and J lost 5 bases; unmatched junction nucleotides: 4. The CDR3 is 13 amino acids. CDR1 and CDR2 (germline): GTSNPN, SVGIG (reference sequence). The CDR3 DNA follows: TGTGCCTGGGGGACAGGGGGCTTTCACGAGCAGTACTTC. Translating it yields CAWGTGGFHEQYF.

This clonotype showed up just a few times. The rearrangement uses TRBV20-1 and TRBJ2-1; D perhaps matches TRBD2 (7 bases). This CDR3 spans 16 amino acids. The V end lost 1 base, the J end lost 8 bases, and 21 bases lay between the germline ends. Germline V CDR1 and CDR2: DFQATT, SNEGSKA (reference sequence). The DNA of the CDR3 is TGCAGTGCTAGAGCGAATAGGGGGGGGCGAGTCCATGAGCAGTTCTTC. It is translated as CSARANRGGRVHEQFF.

There are many counts of this clonotype. The J gene is TRBJ2-1, the V gene TRBV7-9; TRBD1 is a possible D gene (5 bases). Germline CDR1 is SEHNR and CDR2 is FQNEAQ (reference sequence). V lost 3 bases to trimming and J lost 10 bases, with 13 bases between them. CDR3 length equals 13 residues. CDR3 sequence: CASSFLGAGEQFF. DNA for the CDR3: TGTGCCAGCAGCTTTCTAGGGGCCGGGGAGCAGTTCTTC.

The sample holds many counts of this clonotype. The chain has TRBV20-1 and TRBJ2-1; weak D call: TRBD2 (5 bases). CDR3 length: 11 amino acids. The V gene's germline CDR1 is DFQATT and CDR2 SNEGSKA (reference sequence). The ends were cut back, 5 bases at V and 3 bases at J, with 5 bases in the middle. The CDR3 DNA is TGCAGTGCTCGGGACTACAATGAGCAGTTCTTC. Its translation: CSARDYNEQFF.

J is TRBJ2-5 and V is TRBV20-1; TRBD2 matches at 10 bases. This CDR3 is built from 13 residues. V lost 2 bases to trimming and J lost 7 bases; unmatched junction nucleotides: 4. CDR1 is DFQATT and CDR2 is SNEGSKA in the germline V gene (reference sequence). The CDR3 here is CSARTSGARTQYF. The DNA of the CDR3 is TGCAGTGCTAGAACTAGCGGGGCGAGGACCCAGTACTTC.

V is TRBV3-1 and J is TRBJ2-6, with 7 bases matching TRBD2. The CDR3 is 20 amino acids. Germline V gives CDR1 LGHDT, CDR2 YNNKEL (reference sequence). V was clipped by 2 bases and J by 1 base; unmatched bases: 14. CDR3 residues: CASSQMWRLADQSGANVLTF. CDR3 bases: TGTGCCAGCAGCCAAATGTGGAGACTAGCCGACCAATCTGGGGCCAACGTCCTGACTTTC. The variable domain in full, completed from reference TRBV3-1 and TRBJ2-6, reads DTAVSQTPKYLVTQMGNDKSIKCEQNLGHDTMYWYKQDSKKFLKIMFSYNNKELIINETVPNRFSPKSPDKAHLNLHINSLELGDSAVYFCASSQMWRLADQSGANVLTFGAGSRLTVL.

The chain couples TRBV4-3 to TRBJ2-1; tentatively, D is TRBD1 (5 bases). In germline, CDR1 is LGHNA, CDR2 YSLEER. This CDR3 has 16 residues. Trimming removed 1 base at V and 8 bases at J, with 18 bases between. The CDR3 coding sequence is TGCGCCAGCAGCCAAGCGGTCCAGGGTCGCATCCATGAGCAGTTCTTC. It translates to CASSQAVQGRIHEQFF.

The table lists this clonotype with a few counts. The chain is built from TRBV5-6 and TRBJ2-7; the D gene could be TRBD1 or TRBD2 (5 bases each). Germline V CDR1 and CDR2: SGHDT, YYEEEE. The ends were cut back, 5 bases at V and 0 bases at J, with 15 bases in the middle. CDR3 length: 15 amino acids. The CDR3 protein is CASRIGTESSYEQYF. The CDR3 nucleotides are TGTGCCAGCAGGATCGGGACCGAGAGCTCCTACGAGCAGTACTTC.

This clonotype was seen a handful of times. The V gene is TRBV9, the J gene TRBJ2-1; 7 bases are a match to TRBD2. V dropped 0 bases and J dropped 6; count of bases not matched to a gene: 9. CDR1 and CDR2 (germline): SGDLS, YYNGEE. The CDR3 is 16 residues long. CDR3 region: CASSVGSAGGINEQFF. CDR3 bases: TGTGCCAGCAGCGTAGGTAGCGCCGGGGGGATCAATGAGCAGTTCTTC. The full variable domain, completed using reference TRBV9 and TRBJ2-1, is DSGVTQTPKHLITATGQRVTLRCSPRSGDLSVYWYQQSLDQGLQFLIQYYNGEERAKGNILERFSAQQFPDLHSELNLSSLELGDSALYFCASSVGSAGGINEQFFGPGTRLTVL.

This clonotype was seen ten or more times. This chain links TRBV29-1 with TRBJ2-2; TRBD1 aligns across 10 bases. The CDR3 extends over 13 amino acids. The germline V gene has CDR1 SQVTM and CDR2 ANQGSEA. V gave up 6 bases and J gave up 5 bases; unmatched junction bases: 3. The CDR3 protein is CSVDRGRTGELFF. CDR3 nucleotides: TGCAGCGTCGACAGGGGGCGGACCGGGGAGCTGTTTTTT.

The chain has TRBV6-1 and TRBJ2-3; TRBD1 might be the D (5 bases). CDR1 MNHNS and CDR2 SASEGT come from the germline V gene. The CDR3 sequence is 18 residues long. V was shortened by 0 bases and J by 3 bases, with 19 bases between the two germline ends. The CDR3, as DNA: TGTGCCAGCAGTGAAGCGTCGATCCCCCAGGGTTTAACAGATACGCAGTATTTT. This codes for CASSEASIPQGLTDTQYF.

Points on this clonotype: The junction shows a germline mismatch at one end, possibly a read error. The rearrangement joins TRBV7-7 to TRBJ2-1, with D hard to call. The CDR3 spans 15 residues. From germline, CDR1 is SSHAT and CDR2 FNYEAQ (reference sequence). CDR3 nucleotides: TGTGCTAGCAGCTTAGAGGTGGGCAGCTACAATGAGCAGTTCTTC. It codes for CASSLEVGSYNEQFF.

This clonotype was picked up many times. The genes are TRBV4-2 and TRBJ2-3; 10 positions match TRBD2. V dropped 0 bases and J dropped 6; count of bases not matched to a gene: 9. The CDR3 covers 17 residues. CDR1 and CDR2 (germline): LGHNA, YNFKEQ. The CDR3 nucleotides read TGTGCCAGCAGCCAAGATGTGGCTAGCGGGGGTTCGGATACGCAGTATTTT. Protein sequence: CASSQDVASGGSDTQYF.